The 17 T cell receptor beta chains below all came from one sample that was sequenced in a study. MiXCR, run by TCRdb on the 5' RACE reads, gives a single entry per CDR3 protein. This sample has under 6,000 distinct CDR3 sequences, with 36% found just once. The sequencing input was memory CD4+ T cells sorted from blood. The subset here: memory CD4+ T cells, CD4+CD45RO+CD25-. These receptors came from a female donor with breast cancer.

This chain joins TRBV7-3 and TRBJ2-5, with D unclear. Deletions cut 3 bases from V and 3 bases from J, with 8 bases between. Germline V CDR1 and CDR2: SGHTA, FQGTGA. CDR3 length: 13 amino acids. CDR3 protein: CASSFGREETQYF. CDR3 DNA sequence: TGTGCCAGCAGCTTCGGCCGAGAAGAGACCCAGTACTTC.

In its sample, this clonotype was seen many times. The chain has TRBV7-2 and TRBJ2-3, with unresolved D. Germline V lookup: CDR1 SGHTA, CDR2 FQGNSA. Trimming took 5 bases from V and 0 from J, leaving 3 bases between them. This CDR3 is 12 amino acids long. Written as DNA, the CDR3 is TGTGCCAGCAGCCCAAGCACAGATACGCAGTATTTT. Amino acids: CASSPSTDTQYF.

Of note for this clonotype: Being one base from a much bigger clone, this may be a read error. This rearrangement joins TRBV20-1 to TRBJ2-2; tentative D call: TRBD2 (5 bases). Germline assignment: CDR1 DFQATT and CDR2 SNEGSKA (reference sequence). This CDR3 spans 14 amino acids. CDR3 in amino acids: CSARETPNTGELLF. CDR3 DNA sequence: TGCAGTGCTAGAGAAACACCGAACACCGGGGAGCTGCTTTTT.

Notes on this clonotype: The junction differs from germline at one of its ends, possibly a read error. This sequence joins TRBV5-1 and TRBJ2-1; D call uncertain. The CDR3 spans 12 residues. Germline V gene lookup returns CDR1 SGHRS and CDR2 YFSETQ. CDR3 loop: CASSLALNEQLF. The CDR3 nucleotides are TGCGCCAGCAGCTTGGCCCTTAATGAGCAGCTCTTC.

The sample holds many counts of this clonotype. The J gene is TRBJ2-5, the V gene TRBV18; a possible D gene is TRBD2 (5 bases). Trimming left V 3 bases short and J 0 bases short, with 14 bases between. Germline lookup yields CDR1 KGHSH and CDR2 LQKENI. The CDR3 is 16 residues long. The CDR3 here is CASSPTGRLYQETQYF. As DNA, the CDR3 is TGTGCCAGCTCACCGACGGGAAGGCTGTACCAAGAGACCCAGTACTTC.

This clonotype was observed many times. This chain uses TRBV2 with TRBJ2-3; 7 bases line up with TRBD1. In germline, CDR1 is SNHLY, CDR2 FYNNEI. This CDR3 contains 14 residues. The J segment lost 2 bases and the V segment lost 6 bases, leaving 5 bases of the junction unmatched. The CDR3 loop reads CASRRGQNTDTQYF. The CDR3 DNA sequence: TGTGCCAGCAGGAGGGGACAGAACACAGATACGCAGTATTTT.

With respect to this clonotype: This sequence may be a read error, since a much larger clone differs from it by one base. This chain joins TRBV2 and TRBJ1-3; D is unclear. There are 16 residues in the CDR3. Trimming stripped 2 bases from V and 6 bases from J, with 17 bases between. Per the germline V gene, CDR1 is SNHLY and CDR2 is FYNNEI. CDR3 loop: CASSERAGFSANTIYF. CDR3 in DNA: TGTGCCAGCAGTGAACGAGCGGGGTTCTCCGCAAACACCATATATTTT.

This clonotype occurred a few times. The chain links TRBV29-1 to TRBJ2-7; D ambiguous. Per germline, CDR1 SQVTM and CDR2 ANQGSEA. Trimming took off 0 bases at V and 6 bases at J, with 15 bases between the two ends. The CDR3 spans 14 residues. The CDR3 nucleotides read TGCAGCGTTGAAGATTGGGCCTCTTCGGGCGAGCAGTACTTC. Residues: CSVEDWASSGEQYF.

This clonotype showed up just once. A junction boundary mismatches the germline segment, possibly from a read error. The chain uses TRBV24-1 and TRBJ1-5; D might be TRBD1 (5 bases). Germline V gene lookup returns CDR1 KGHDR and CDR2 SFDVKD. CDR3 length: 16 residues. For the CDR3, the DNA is TGTGCCACCAGTTCCGACAGAGACTTTAGCAATCAGACCCAGCATTTT. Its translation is CATSSDRDFSNQTQHF.

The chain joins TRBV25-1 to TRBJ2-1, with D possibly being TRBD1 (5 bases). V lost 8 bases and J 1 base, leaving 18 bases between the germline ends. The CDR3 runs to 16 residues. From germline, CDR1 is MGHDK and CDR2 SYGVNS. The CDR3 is CASERTGRTSYNEQFF. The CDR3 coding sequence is TGTGCCAGCGAGCGCACAGGCCGTACTTCCTACAATGAGCAGTTCTTC.

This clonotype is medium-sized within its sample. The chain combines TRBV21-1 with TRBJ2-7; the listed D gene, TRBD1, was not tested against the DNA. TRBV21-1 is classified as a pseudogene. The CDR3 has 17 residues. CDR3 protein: CASSRCSPGRGSYEQYF. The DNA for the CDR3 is TGTGCCAGCAGCAGATGCTCCCCGGGACGGGGCTCCTACGAGCAGTACTTC.

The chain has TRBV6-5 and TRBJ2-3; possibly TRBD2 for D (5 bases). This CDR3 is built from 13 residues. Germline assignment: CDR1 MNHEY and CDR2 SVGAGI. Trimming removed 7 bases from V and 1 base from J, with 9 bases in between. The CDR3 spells CASIGIGTDTQYF. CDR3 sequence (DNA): TGTGCCAGCATCGGGATTGGCACAGATACGCAGTATTTT.

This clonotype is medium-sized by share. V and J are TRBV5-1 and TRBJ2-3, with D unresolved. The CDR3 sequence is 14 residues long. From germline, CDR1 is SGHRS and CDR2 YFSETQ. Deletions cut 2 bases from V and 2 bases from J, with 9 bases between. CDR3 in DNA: TGCGCCAGCAGCTTCGCAGGTATCACAGATACGCAGTATTTT. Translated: CASSFAGITDTQYF. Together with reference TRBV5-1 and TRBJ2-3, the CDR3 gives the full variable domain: KAGVTQTPRYLIKTRGQQVTLSCSPISGHRSVSWYQQTPGQGLQFLFEYFSETQRNKGNFPGRFSGRQFSNSRSEMNVSTLELGDSALYLCASSFAGITDTQYFGPGTRLTVL.

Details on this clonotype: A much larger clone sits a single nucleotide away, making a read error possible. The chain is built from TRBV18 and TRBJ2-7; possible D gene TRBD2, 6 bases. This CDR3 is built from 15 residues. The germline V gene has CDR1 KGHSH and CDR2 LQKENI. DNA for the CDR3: TGTGCCAGCTCACCACCAATTAGCGGAACCTACGGGCAGTACTTC. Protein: CASSPPISGTYGQYF. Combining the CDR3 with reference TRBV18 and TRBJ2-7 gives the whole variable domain NAGVMQNPRHLVRRRGQEARLRCSPMKGHSHVYWYRQLPEEGLKFMVYLQKENIIDESGMPKERFSAEFPKEGPSILRIQQVVRGDSAAYFCASSPPISGTYGQYFGPGTRLTVT.

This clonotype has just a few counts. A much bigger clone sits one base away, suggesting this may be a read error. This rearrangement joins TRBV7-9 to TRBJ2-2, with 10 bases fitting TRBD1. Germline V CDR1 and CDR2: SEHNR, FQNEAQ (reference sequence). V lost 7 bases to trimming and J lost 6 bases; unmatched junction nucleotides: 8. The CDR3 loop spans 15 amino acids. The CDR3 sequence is CASKQTGGIAGELFF. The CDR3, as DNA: TGTGCCAGCAAGCAGACAGGGGGCATTGCCGGGGAGCTGTTTTTT.

For the CDR3, the DNA is TGTGCCAGCAGCTCCCCAGGGAGGGACTACGAGCAGTACTTC. It codes for CASSSPGRDYEQYF. The chain recombines TRBV5-6 with TRBJ2-7; 7 nucleotides line up with TRBD2. Germline V gene lookup returns CDR1 SGHDT and CDR2 YYEEEE. V dropped 3 bases and J dropped 3; count of bases not matched to a gene: 6. CDR3 length: 14 residues.

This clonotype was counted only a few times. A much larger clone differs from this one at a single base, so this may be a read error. CDR3 coding DNA: TGTGCCATCAGTGAGTCCCCTCACGAGCAGTACTTC. Amino acid sequence: CAISESPHEQYF. This chain joins TRBV10-3 and TRBJ2-7; the D is unclear. With 0 bases removed from V and 5 bases from J, the gap between germline ends came to 5 bases. CDR3 length: 12 residues. Germline V gene sequence: CDR1 ENHRY, CDR2 SYGVKD.